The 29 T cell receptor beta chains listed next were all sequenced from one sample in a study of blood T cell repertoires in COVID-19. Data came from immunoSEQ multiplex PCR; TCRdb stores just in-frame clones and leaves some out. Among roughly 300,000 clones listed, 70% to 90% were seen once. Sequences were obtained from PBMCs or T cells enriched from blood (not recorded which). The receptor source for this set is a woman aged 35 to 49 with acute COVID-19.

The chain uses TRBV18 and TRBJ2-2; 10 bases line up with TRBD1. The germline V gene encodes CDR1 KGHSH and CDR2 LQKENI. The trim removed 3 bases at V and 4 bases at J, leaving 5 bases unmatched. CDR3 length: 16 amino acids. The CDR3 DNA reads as TGTGCCAGCTCACCGTACGGACAGGGGGTCACCGGGGAGCTGTTTTTT. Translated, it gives CASSPYGQGVTGELFF.

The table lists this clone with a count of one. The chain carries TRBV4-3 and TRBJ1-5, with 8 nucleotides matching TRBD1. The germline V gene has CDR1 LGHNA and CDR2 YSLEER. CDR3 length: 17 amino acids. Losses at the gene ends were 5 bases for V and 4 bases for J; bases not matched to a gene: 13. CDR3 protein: CASSEQVWGTGNQPQHF. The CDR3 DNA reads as TGCGCCAGCAGCGAACAAGTCTGGGGGACAGGAAATCAGCCCCAGCATTTT.

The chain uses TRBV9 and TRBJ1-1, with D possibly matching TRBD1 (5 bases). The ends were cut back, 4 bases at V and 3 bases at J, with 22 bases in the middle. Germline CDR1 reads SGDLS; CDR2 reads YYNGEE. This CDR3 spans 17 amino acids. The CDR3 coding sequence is TGTGCCAGCAGCCCGGGGGGTTCCGCCCGCTCGGACACTGAAGCTTTCTTT. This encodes CASSPGGSARSDTEAFF.

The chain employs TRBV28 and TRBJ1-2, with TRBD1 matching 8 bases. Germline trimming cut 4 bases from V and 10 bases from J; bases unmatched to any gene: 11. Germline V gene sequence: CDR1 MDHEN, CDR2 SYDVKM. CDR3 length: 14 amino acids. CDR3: CASSYFGTGSVYTF. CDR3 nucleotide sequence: TGTGCCAGCAGTTACTTTGGGACAGGATCGGTCTACACCTTC.

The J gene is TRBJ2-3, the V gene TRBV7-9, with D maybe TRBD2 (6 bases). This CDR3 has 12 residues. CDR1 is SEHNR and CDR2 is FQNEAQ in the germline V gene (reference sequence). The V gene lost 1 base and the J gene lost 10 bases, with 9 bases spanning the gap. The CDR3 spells CASSLELAAQYF. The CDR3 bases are TGTGCCAGCAGCTTAGAACTAGCAGCGCAGTATTTT.

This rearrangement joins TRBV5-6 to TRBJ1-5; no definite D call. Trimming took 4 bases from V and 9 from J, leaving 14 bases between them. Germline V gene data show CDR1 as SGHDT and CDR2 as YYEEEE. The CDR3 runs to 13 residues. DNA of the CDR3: TGTGCCAGCAGCACGACCCTAGGAGGGCCCCAGCATTTT. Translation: CASSTTLGGPQHF.

The CDR3 nucleotides are TGTGCCAGCTCGGCGGCTGATCAGCCCCAGCATTTT. Its protein product is CASSAADQPQHF. The V and J genes are TRBV18 and TRBJ1-5; D not resolved. The CDR3 length is 12 residues. Per germline, CDR1 KGHSH and CDR2 LQKENI. Trimming shortened V by 6 bases and J by 5 bases, and 8 bases separated the two germline ends. Supplemented by reference TRBV18 and TRBJ1-5, the full variable domain reads NAGVMQNPRHLVRRRGQEARLRCSPMKGHSHVYWYRQLPEEGLKFMVYLQKENIIDESGMPKERFSAEFPKEGPSILRIQQVVRGDSAAYFCASSAADQPQHFGDGTRLSIL.

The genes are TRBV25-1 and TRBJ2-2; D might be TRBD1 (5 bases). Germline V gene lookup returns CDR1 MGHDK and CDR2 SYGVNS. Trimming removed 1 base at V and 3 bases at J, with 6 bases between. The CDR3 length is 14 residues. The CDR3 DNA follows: TGTGCCAGCAGTGAATCAGGGTACACCGGGGAGCTGTTTTTT. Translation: CASSESGYTGELFF.

CDR3 sequence (DNA): TGTGCCAGCAGCTTGGGCATTAACTATGGCTACACCTTC. This codes for CASSLGINYGYTF. This chain uses TRBV11-2 with TRBJ1-2, with unresolved D. This CDR3 comprises 13 residues. The V end was cut by 3 bases, the J end by 1 base, with 6 bases between. CDR1 is SGHAT and CDR2 is FQNNGV in the germline V gene.

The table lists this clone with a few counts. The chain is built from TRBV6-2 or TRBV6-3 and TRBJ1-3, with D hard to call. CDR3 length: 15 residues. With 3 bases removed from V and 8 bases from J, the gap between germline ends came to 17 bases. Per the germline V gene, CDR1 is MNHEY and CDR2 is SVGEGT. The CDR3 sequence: CASSYEGKAADTIYF. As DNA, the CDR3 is TGTGCCAGCAGTTATGAGGGCAAGGCGGCGGACACCATATATTTT.

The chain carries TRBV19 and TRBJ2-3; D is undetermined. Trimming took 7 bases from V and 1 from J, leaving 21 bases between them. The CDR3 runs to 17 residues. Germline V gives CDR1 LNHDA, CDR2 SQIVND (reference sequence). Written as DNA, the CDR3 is TGTGCCAGTACCGGGTTTATAAGAGGCCCTGGCACAGATACGCAGTATTTT. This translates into CASTGFIRGPGTDTQYF. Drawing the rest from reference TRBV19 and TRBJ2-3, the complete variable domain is DGGITQSPKYLFRKEGQNVTLSCEQNLNHDAMYWYRQDPGQGLRLIYYSQIVNDFQKGDIAEGYSVSREKKESFPLTVTSAQKNPTAFYLCASTGFIRGPGTDTQYFGPGTRLTVL.

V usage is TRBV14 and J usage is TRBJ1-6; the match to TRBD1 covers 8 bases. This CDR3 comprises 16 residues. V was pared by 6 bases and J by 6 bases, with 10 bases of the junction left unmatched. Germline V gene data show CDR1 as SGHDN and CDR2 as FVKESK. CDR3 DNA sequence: TGTGCCAGCAGTCAAAAACTGACAGGGGCTAATTCACCCCTCCACTTT. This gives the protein CASSQKLTGANSPLHF.

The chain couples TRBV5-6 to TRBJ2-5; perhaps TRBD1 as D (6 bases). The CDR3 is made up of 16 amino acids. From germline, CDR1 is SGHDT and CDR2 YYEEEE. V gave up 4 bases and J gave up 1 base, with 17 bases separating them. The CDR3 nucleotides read TGTGCCAGCAGCAAGGGGGTGTTTACGGTCCAAGAGACCCAGTACTTC. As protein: CASSKGVFTVQETQYF.

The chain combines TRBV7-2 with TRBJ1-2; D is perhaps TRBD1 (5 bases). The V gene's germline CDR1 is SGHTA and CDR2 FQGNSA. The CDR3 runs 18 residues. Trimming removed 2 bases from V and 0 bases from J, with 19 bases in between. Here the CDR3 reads CASSLYAVTTDTNYGYTF. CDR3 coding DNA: TGTGCCAGCAGCTTATACGCAGTTACGACAGATACTAACTATGGCTACACCTTC.

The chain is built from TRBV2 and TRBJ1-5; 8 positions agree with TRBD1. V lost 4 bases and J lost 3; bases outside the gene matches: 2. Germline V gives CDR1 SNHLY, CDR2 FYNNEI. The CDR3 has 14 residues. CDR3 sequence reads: CASSGQGNNQPQHF. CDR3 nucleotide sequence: TGTGCCAGCAGTGGACAGGGGAACAATCAGCCCCAGCATTTT.

The CDR3 here is CASSSGSKGEQYF. The CDR3 nucleotides are TGTGCCAGCTCCTCAGGGTCCAAGGGCGAGCAGTACTTC. This chain links TRBV18 with TRBJ2-7; possible D gene TRBD1, 5 bases. The CDR3 loop spans 13 amino acids. The ends were cut back, 6 bases at V and 6 bases at J, with 15 bases in the middle. Germline V gene sequence: CDR1 KGHSH, CDR2 LQKENI. The entire variable domain, with the rest obtained from reference TRBV18 and TRBJ2-7, is as follows: NAGVMQNPRHLVRRRGQEARLRCSPMKGHSHVYWYRQLPEEGLKFMVYLQKENIIDESGMPKERFSAEFPKEGPSILRIQQVVRGDSAAYFCASSSGSKGEQYFGPGTRLTVT.

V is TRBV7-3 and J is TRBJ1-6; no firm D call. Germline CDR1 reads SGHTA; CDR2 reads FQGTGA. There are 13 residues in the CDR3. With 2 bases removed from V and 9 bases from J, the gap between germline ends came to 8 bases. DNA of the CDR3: TGTGCCAGCAGCTTAGGTGCAGGTTCACCCCTCCACTTT. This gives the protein CASSLGAGSPLHF.

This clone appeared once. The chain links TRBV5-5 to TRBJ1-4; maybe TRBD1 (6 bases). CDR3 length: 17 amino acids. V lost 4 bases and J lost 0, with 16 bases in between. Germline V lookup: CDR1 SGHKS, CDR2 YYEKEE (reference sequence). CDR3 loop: CASSRRGQGTTNEKLFF. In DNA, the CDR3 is TGTGCCAGCAGCCGCCGCGGCCAGGGGACAACTAATGAAAAACTGTTTTTT.

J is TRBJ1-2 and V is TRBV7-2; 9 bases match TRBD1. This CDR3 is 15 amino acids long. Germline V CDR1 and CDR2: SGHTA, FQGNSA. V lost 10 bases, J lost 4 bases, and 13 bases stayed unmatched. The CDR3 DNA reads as TGTGCCAACGGACAGGGGTGGAACAACGGCTATGGCTACACCTTC. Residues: CANGQGWNNGYGYTF.

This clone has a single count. The CDR3 nucleotides read TGTGCCAGCAGCCCCCAAACGAGGGTAGAAGCTTTCTTT. Encoded protein: CASSPQTRVEAFF. The chain links TRBV3-1 (or the pseudogene TRBV3-2) to TRBJ1-1; D is ambiguous. The germline V gene has CDR1 LGHDT and CDR2 YNNKEL (reference sequence). CDR3 size: 13 residues. Trimming left V 4 bases short and J 8 bases short, with 14 bases between.

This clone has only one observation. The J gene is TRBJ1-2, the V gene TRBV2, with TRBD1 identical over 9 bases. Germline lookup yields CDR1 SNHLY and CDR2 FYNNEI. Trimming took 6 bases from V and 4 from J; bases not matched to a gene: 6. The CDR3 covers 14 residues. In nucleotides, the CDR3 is TGTGCCAGCAGAGCCGGGACAGGGCCCTATGGCTACACCTTC. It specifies CASRAGTGPYGYTF.

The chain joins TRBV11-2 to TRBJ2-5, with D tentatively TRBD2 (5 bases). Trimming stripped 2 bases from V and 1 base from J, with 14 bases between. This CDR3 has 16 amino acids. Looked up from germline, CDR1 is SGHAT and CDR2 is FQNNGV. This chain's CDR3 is CASSLIWENGQETQYF. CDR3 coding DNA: TGTGCCAGCAGCTTAATTTGGGAGAATGGCCAAGAGACCCAGTACTTC.

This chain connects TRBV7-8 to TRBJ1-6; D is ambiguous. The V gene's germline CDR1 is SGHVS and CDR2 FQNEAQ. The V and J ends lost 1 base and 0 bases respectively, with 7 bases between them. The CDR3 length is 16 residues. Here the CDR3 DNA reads TGTGCCAGCAGCTTAGGCGTGAGCTCCTATAATTCACCCCTCCACTTT. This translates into CASSLGVSSYNSPLHF.

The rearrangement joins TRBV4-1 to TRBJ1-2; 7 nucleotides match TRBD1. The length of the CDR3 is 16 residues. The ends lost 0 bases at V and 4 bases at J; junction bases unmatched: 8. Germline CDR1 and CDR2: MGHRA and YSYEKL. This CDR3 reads CASSQEIQGLGYGYTF. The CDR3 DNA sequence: TGCGCCAGCAGCCAAGAAATACAGGGGCTTGGCTATGGCTACACCTTC.

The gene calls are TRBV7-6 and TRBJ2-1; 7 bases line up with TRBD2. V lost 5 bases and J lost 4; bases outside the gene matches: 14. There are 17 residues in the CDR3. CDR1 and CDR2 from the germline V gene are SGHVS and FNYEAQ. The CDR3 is CASSRGASGVLYNEQFF. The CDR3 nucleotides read TGTGCCAGCAGCCGCGGCGCTAGCGGAGTCTTATACAATGAGCAGTTCTTC.

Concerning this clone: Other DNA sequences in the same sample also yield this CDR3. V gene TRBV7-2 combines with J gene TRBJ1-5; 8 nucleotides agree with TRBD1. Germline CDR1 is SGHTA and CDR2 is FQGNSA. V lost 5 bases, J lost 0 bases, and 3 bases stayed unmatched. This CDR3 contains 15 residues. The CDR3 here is CASSLQGDSNQPQHF. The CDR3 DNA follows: TGTGCCAGCAGCCTACAGGGGGATAGCAATCAGCCCCAGCATTTT.

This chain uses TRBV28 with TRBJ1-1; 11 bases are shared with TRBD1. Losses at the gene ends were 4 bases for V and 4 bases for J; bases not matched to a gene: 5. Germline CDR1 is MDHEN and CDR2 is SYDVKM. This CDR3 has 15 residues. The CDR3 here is CASSSSGTGGTEAFF. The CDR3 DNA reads TGTGCCAGCAGTTCCTCCGGGACAGGGGGCACTGAAGCTTTCTTT.

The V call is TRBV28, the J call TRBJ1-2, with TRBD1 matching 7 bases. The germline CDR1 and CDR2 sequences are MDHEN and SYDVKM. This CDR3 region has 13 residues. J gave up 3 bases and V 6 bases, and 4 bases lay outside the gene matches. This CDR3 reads CASREQGHYGYTF. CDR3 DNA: TGTGCCAGCAGGGAACAGGGGCACTATGGCTACACCTTC.

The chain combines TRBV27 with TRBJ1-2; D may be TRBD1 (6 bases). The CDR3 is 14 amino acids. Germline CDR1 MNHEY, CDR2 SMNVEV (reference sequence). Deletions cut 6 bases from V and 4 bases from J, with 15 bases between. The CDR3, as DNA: TGTGCCAGCAGGACCGACAGGTCTGGCTATGGCTACACCTTC. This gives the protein CASRTDRSGYGYTF.